This entry is about one TCR beta chain. This entry belongs to a study of blood T cell repertoires in COVID-19. Study in general: Samples came from the United States, Italy and Spain, spanning acute and convalescent COVID-19. From T cells, B-cell-depleted T cells, or PBMCs came the material, which was cDNA or gDNA.

Authors' analysis steps: From reference gene primer amplification, estimates of nucleated cell counts were derived. This table comes from immunoSEQ multiplex PCR, and its TCRdb copy is limited to in-frame clones, with some not included. V and J calls and clone size follow that table, whereas D and trimming were derived from the DNA. Of approximately 10,000 clones listed, 82% are singletons. Trimming left V 5 bases short and J 0 bases short, with 4 bases between. Germline V lookup: CDR1 MNHEY, CDR2 SMNVEV (reference sequence). The CDR3 spans 12 residues. The receptor comes from a human donor in a cohort sampled during active COVID-19. The sequenced sample was peripheral blood. The chain joins TRBV27 to TRBJ1-1; no firm D call. The CDR3 coding sequence is TGTGCCAGCAGTACTATGAACACTGAAGCTTTCTTT. Translated: CASSTMNTEAFF.